This T cell receptor (beta chain) was identified during a study of CD8 T cells in ankylosing spondylitis (dated by TCRdb to 2016 to 2017). General notes on the study: The study profiled T cell receptor beta repertoires in healthy donors and ankylosing spondylitis patients to find disease-linked TCR variants. The whole study cohort included 108 healthy donors and 25 ankylosing spondylitis patients. Peripheral blood was sampled, and synovial fluid was also collected from ankylosing spondylitis patients. The paper as a whole reports these results and caveats: Some of the motif variants had been reported before in the synovial fluid and blood of reactive arthritis patients, a finding that suggests common disease-initiation mechanisms. The disease-linked clones had a CD8+ phenotype and were found at relatively low frequencies in peripheral blood. Significant enrichment of the disease-linked clones was reported in matched synovial fluid samples from ankylosing spondylitis patients. Blood from ankylosing spondylitis patients appeared to be characterized by a TCR beta motif composed of about 8 highly homologous amino acid variants.

With respect to this clonotype: Its antigen is currently not known. Base qualities are not recorded, but no much larger clone differs from it by a single base.

The sequencer was an Illumina HiSeq 2500. TCR beta libraries were prepared by quantitative 5'-RACE with molecular barcodes. As for the authors' bioinformatics: To identify disease-linked TCR variants, a new computational method was used, one built on a probabilistic model of VDJ rearrangement. The public reads were reanalyzed by TCRdb: fastp trimming at Q25, MiXCR alignment, in-frame beta chains only. Identical CDR3 protein sequences are pooled into one entry, listed with their most common genes and DNA. None of the V and J calls come from the authors' own analysis; TCRdb made them. This sample gives approximately 540,000 distinct CDR3 sequences in total; over 9.5% of them show up just once. Approximately 7% of the sample is held by the ten biggest clonotypes. The junction shows trimming of 6 bases on V and 1 base on J, and the gene matches do not reach 4 bases of it. The CDR1 and CDR2 encoded by the germline V gene are ENHRY and SYGVKD. The CDR3 runs 15 residues from the cysteine to the phenylalanine. Kept here is only the CDR3 DNA, which spans 45 bases and is read in frame from base 1.

Sequencing was carried out using blood, either unsorted or a sorted T cell fraction (not recorded which). The rearrangement combines TRBV10-3 with TRBJ1-5; 9 nucleotides in the junction match TRBD1. The clonotype was recovered from a male donor with ankylosing spondylitis. The DNA sequence reads TGTGCCATCAGCCAAACAGGGGGCAGCAATCAGCCCCAGCATTTT. Its translation reads: CAISQTGGSNQPQHF.